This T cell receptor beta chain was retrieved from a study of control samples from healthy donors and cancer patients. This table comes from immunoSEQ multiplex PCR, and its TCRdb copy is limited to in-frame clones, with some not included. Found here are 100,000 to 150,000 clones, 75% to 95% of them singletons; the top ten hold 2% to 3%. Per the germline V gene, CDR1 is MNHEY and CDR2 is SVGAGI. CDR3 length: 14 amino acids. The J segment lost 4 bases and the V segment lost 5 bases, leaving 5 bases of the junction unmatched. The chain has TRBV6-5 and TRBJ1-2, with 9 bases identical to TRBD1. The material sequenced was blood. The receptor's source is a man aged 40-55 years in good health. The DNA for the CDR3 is TGTGCCAGCAGTAGGACAGGGGCGACCTATGGCTACACCTTC. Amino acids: CASSRTGATYGYTF.